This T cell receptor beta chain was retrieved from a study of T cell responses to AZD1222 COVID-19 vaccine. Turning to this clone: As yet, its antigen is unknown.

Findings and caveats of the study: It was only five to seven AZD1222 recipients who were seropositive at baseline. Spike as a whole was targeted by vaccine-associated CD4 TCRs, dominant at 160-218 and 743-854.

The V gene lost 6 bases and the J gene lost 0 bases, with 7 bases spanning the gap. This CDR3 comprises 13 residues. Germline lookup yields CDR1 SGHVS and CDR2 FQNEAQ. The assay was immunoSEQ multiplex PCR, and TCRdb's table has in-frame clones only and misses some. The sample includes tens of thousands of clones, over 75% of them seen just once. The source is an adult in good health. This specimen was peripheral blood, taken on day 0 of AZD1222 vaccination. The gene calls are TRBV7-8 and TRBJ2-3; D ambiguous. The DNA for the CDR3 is TGTGCCAGCAGAACGGGCAGCACAGATACGCAGTATTTT. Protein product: CASRTGSTDTQYF.